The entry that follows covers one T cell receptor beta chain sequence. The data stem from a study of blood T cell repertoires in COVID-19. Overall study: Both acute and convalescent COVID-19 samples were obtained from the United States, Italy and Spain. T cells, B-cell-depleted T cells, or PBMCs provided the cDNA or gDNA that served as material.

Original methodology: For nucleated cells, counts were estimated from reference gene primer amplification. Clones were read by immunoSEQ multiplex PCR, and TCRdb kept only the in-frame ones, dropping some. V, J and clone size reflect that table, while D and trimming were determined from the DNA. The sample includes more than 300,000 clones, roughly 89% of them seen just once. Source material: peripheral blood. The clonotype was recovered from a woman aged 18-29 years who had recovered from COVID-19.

CDR3 nucleotides: TGTGCCAGCAGCAGCCGGGACAGGGAAGTGTATGGCTACACCTTC. Protein product: CASSSRDREVYGYTF. The chain links TRBV11-3 to TRBJ1-2; 9 bases map to TRBD1. The CDR3 runs 15 residues. Germline CDR1 reads SGHNT; CDR2 reads YENEEA. The V gene end was trimmed by 5 bases and the J gene end by 5 bases; junction bases not matched to a gene: 9.